This T cell receptor (beta chain) was identified in a study of vaccination and CD4 T cells after COVID-19. Sample time point: late sampling 161 to 241 days after vaccination in three convalescent patients. Treatment indicated: approximately 10-day PBMC culture with coronavirus spike peptide pools or control peptides (ViraFEST assay). Germline CDR1 SGHTA, CDR2 FQGTGA. The length of the CDR3 is 15 residues. V dropped 5 bases and J dropped 1 base, with 14 bases sitting between them. The study sequenced cultured CD4+ T cell DNA using the Oncomine TCR Beta short-read assay. MiXCR, applied by TCRdb to the PCR reads, yields one record per CDR3 protein. The sample contains about 18,000 distinct CDR3 sequences, around 48% of which appear only once. To note about this clonotype: Its antigen is as yet unknown.

The chain is built from TRBV7-3 and TRBJ1-1; D might be TRBD1 (5 bases). Sample: CD4+ T cells from blood, cultured in vitro, taken about 7 months after SARS-CoV-2 vaccination. This TCR came from a human donor who had recovered from COVID-19. The CDR3 DNA reads TGTGCCAGCAGCGAAACGAGGGACCCGAACACTGAAGCTTTCTTT. This sequence encodes CASSETRDPNTEAFF.